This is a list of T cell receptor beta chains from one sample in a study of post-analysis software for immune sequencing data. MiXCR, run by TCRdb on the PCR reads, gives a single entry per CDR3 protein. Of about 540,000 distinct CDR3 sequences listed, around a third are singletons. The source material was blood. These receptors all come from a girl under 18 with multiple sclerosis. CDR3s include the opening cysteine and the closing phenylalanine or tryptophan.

CDR3 protein: CASSPRAGSNTEAFF
V gene: TRBV12-3/TRBV12-4
CDR3 length: 15

CDR3 protein: CASSRNTGNNEQFF
V gene: TRBV27
CDR3 length: 14

CDR3 protein: CASSLDSPSTDTQYF
V gene: TRBV7-9
CDR3 length: 15

CDR3 protein: CASSFGAAEGYTF
V gene: TRBV18
CDR3 length: 13

CDR3 protein: CSGSGRKNTEAFF
V gene: TRBV29-1
CDR3 length: 13

CDR3 protein: CASSPPRTGGDEQFF
V gene: TRBV4-1
CDR3 length: 15

CDR3 protein: CASSRGSGPESIDEKLFF
V gene: TRBV12-3/TRBV12-4
CDR3 length: 18

CDR3 protein: CSARDPRTTIMNTEAFF
V gene: TRBV20-1
CDR3 length: 17

CDR3 protein: CSVVGAAWDTEAFF
V gene: TRBV29-1
CDR3 length: 14

CDR3 protein: CASSVGTSGGFAEQFF
V gene: TRBV9
CDR3 length: 16

CDR3 protein: CASSYWGQGSYEQYF
V gene: TRBV6-5
CDR3 length: 15

CDR3 protein: CASSSTLGQFF
V gene: TRBV4-1
CDR3 length: 11

CDR3 protein: CASSLVLGGSDTQYF
V gene: TRBV7-2
CDR3 length: 15